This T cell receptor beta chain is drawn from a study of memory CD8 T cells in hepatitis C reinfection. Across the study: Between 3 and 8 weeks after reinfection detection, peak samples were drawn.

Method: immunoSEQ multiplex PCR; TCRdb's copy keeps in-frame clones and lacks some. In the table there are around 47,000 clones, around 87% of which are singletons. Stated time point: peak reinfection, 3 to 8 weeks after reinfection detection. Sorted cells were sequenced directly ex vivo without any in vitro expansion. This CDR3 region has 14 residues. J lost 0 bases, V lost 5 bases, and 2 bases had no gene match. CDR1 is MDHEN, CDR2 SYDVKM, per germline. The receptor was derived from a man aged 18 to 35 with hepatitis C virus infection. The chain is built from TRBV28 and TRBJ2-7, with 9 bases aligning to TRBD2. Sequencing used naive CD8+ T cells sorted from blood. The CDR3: CASSGLAYSYEQYF. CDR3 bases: TGTGCCAGCAGTGGACTAGCGTACTCCTACGAGCAGTACTTC.